Listed below are T cell receptor beta chains from one sample, sequenced in a study of cytomegalovirus exposure and HLA in healthy donors. Using immunoSEQ multiplex PCR, the repertoire was profiled, and TCRdb retains in-frame clones only, with some absent. Counted here are tens of thousands of clones, 60% to 85% occurring once; the ten biggest clones make up approximately 1.6%. The sequenced material came from PBMCs. The origin of the receptors is a man aged 40-50 years in good health and CMV-seronegative. Each CDR3 is given with its conserved first and last residue. The D gene is left open where the match is weak. Size is omitted from some rows. Given values are once, few, many or a class for expanded clones.

clone size	D gene	V gene	J gene	CDR3 protein	CDR3 DNA
.	.	TRBV28	TRBJ1-2	CASSALQNYGYTF	TGTGCCAGCAGTGCCCTACAGAACTATGGCTACACCTTC
few	.	TRBV5-8	TRBJ2-1	CASSRYAEQFF	TGTGCCAGCAGTCGCTATGCTGAGCAGTTCTTC
.	TRBD2	TRBV7-9	TRBJ2-1	CASRGTSGKEGSYNEQFF	TGTGCCAGCAGGGGGACTAGCGGGAAGGAGGGCTCCTACAATGAGCAGTTCTTC
.	.	TRBV27	TRBJ2-5	CASSWGGQPIQTQYF	TGTGCCAGCAGTTGGGGAGGACAACCCATCCAGACCCAGTACTTC
.	.	TRBV27	TRBJ2-1	CASSILGQDNEQFF	TGTGCCAGCAGTATCTTAGGACAAGACAATGAGCAGTTCTTC
.	TRBD2	TRBV2	TRBJ2-2	CASSPILAGVTGELFF	TGTGCCAGCAGCCCCATACTAGCGGGAGTAACCGGGGAGCTGTTTTTT
once	.	TRBV5-6	TRBJ1-6	CASTPQGTNSPLHF	TGTGCCAGCACCCCGCAGGGGACAAATTCACCCCTCCACTTT
.	TRBD1	TRBV18	TRBJ1-2	CASSPNRQGKEGYTF	TGTGCCAGCTCACCGAATCGACAGGGAAAGGAGGGCTACACCTTC
.	.	TRBV11-3	TRBJ2-1	CASSLEVAGTVEQFF	TGTGCCAGCAGCTTAGAGGTTGCAGGGACTGTTGAGCAGTTCTTC
.	.	TRBV19	TRBJ2-5	CATSNRPQETQYF	TGTGCCACCTCCAACAGGCCCCAAGAGACCCAGTACTTC
.	TRBD1	TRBV5-1	TRBJ2-3	CASSLGGQSTDTQYF	TGCGCCAGCAGCTTGGGGGGACAGTCCACAGATACGCAGTATTTT
.	.	TRBV7-2	TRBJ2-6	CASSLVGGTGANGLTF	TGTGCCAGCAGCTTAGTAGGCGGGACCGGGGCCAACGGCCTGACTTTC
.	TRBD2	TRBV6-6	TRBJ2-3	CASSPPAGRADTQYF	TGTGCCAGCAGCCCCCCAGCGGGAAGGGCAGATACGCAGTATTTT
.	TRBD2	TRBV4-1	TRBJ2-1	CASSQTSGADNEQFF	TGCGCCAGCAGTCAGACTAGCGGGGCTGACAATGAGCAGTTCTTC
.	TRBD2	TRBV18	TRBJ2-3	CASSRPAGNTDTQYF	TGTGCCAGCTCACGGCCAGCGGGGAACACAGATACGCAGTATTTT
.	.	TRBV5-1	TRBJ2-3	CASSSIGGVSTDTQYF	TGCGCCAGCAGCAGTATAGGAGGGGTGAGCACAGATACGCAGTATTTT
.	TRBD2	TRBV9	TRBJ2-1	CASSVAGVRGNEQFF	TGTGCCAGCAGCGTCGCGGGAGTGCGGGGTAATGAGCAGTTCTTC
.	TRBD2	TRBV28	TRBJ2-5	CASITGLQETQYF	TGTGCCAGCATTACGGGACTACAAGAGACCCAGTACTTC
.	TRBD1	TRBV27	TRBJ1-2	CASRFRDRGIGGYTF	TGTGCCAGCAGGTTTCGGGACAGGGGAATTGGTGGCTACACCTTC
.	.	TRBV18	TRBJ2-7	CASSQRGQVPYEQYF	TGTGCCAGCTCCCAACGTGGGCAGGTACCCTACGAGCAGTACTTC
.	.	TRBV7-9	TRBJ2-1	CASSFFDEQFF	TGTGCCAGCAGCTTTTTCGATGAGCAGTTCTTC
.	TRBD2	TRBV7-8	TRBJ2-5	CASSLGETGGETQYF	TGTGCCAGCAGCTTAGGCGAGACGGGAGGGGAGACCCAGTACTTC
.	.	TRBV5-1	TRBJ2-6	CASSLDNSGANVLTF	TGCGCCAGCAGCCTGGACAACTCTGGGGCCAACGTCCTGACTTTC
.	TRBD1	TRBV30	TRBJ2-7	CAWSPRGNEQYF	TGTGCCTGGAGTCCCAGGGGGAACGAGCAGTACTTC
.	TRBD2	TRBV6-5	TRBJ2-7	CASTYQAGASYEQYF	TGTGCCAGCACCTACCAAGCGGGAGCATCCTACGAGCAGTACTTC
.	TRBD1	TRBV5-6	TRBJ2-5	CATTLTGAETQYF	TGTGCCACCACTCTGACAGGGGCGGAGACCCAGTACTTC
.	.	TRBV11-2	TRBJ1-1	CASSLGAGNTEAFF	TGTGCCAGCAGTTTAGGGGCGGGGAACACTGAAGCTTTCTTT
.	.	TRBV4-1	TRBJ2-1	CASTRDNKNNEQFF	TGCGCCAGCACCCGGGATAATAAAAACAATGAGCAGTTCTTC
.	TRBD1	TRBV5-8	TRBJ2-7	CASSLNWGQGFYEQYF	TGTGCCAGCAGCTTGAATTGGGGACAGGGGTTCTACGAGCAGTACTTC
.	.	TRBV5-1	TRBJ2-3	CASSLNGGDTQYF	TGCGCCAGCAGCTTGAATGGAGGAGATACGCAGTATTTT
.	.	TRBV7-9	TRBJ1-6	CASSLAAGFSPLHF	TGTGCCAGCAGCTTAGCGGCGGGCTTTTCACCCCTCCACTTT
.	TRBD1	TRBV5-1	TRBJ2-1	CASSLGTAYNEQFF	TGCGCCAGCAGCCTCGGGACAGCCTACAATGAGCAGTTCTTC
.	.	TRBV28	TRBJ2-1	CASSLRQGFRYNEQFF	TGTGCCAGCAGTTTACGTCAGGGCTTTAGGTACAATGAGCAGTTCTTC
.	TRBD2	TRBV7-3	TRBJ2-7	CASSLQAGAAYEQYF	TGTGCCAGCAGCTTACAAGCGGGAGCGGCCTACGAGCAGTACTTC
.	TRBD1	TRBV4-1	TRBJ2-6	CASSQAGRGQVGANVLTF	TGCGCCAGCAGCCAAGCTGGCAGGGGGCAGGTTGGGGCCAACGTCCTGACTTTC
.	TRBD2	TRBV7-9	TRBJ2-1	CASSFYGLAGYNEQFF	TGTGCCAGCAGCTTTTATGGACTAGCGGGTTACAATGAGCAGTTCTTC
.	TRBD1	TRBV18	TRBJ2-2	CASSRPYEGQDTGELFF	TGTGCCAGCTCACGTCCATATGAGGGACAGGATACCGGGGAGCTGTTTTTT